What follows describes a single T cell receptor (beta chain). What it recognizes is unknown. The data are from a study of cytomegalovirus exposure and HLA in healthy donors. On the study more broadly: In an earlier analysis, 95 million to 140 million unique TCR beta sequences were found from some 180 million T cells. Out of 398 genotyped donors, about 80% belonged to the Caucasian-associated ancestry cluster. Study outcomes and limitations: Later genetic work tied a missense DCLRE1C variant to beta-chain V and J trimming. It emerged from a later analysis that several of the most significant clusters appeared to be linked to common viral pathogens.

Looked up from germline, CDR1 is MDHEN and CDR2 is SYDVKM. This CDR3 region has 14 residues. The V and J ends lost 3 bases and 0 bases respectively, with 9 bases between them. 60 Vbeta and 13 Jbeta primers were used in PCR. Profiled with immunoSEQ multiplex PCR; TCRdb holds only in-frame clones, not every one. The sample holds some 48,000 clones. The chain uses TRBV28 and TRBJ2-7; D might be TRBD1 (6 bases). This TCR derives from a male donor in good health and CMV-seropositive. Sequencing input: PBMCs. The chain's CDR3 is CASSFRGDSYEQYF. The CDR3 DNA is TGTGCCAGCAGTTTCAGGGGAGACTCCTACGAGCAGTACTTC.